This is a list of T cell receptor beta chains from one sample in a study of blood T cell repertoires in COVID-19. Profiling relied on immunoSEQ multiplex PCR, and the TCRdb table lists in-frame clones only, not all of them. The profile shows 180,000 or so clones, over 80% of them singletons. Sequenced material: PBMCs or T cells enriched from blood (not recorded which). The origin of the receptors is an older woman who had recovered from COVID-19. The CDR3 runs from the conserved cysteine through the conserved F or W. D genes are given only for firm matches. Rows may omit the clone size; those that give it use once, few, many or a size class.

-,TRBJ2-7,-,TRBV5-6,CASSLHSLYEQYF,TGTGCCAGCAGCTTGCACAGCCTCTACGAGCAGTACTTC
-,TRBJ2-2,-,TRBV5-5,CASDWGYLMSGELFF,TGTGCCAGCGATTGGGGCTACCTCATGTCCGGGGAGCTGTTTTTT
once,TRBJ1-1,TRBD1,TRBV7-8,CASSPVDRVYKTEAFF,TGTGCCAGCAGCCCGGTGGACAGGGTTTATAAGACTGAAGCTTTCTTT
-,TRBJ1-4,TRBD1,TRBV2,CASRRGQGGTNEKLFF,TGTGCCAGCAGGAGGGGACAGGGCGGCACTAATGAAAAACTGTTTTTT
once,TRBJ2-1,-,TRBV5-1,CASSLVSLGYNEQFF,TGCGCCAGCAGCTTGGTCAGCCTCGGGTACAATGAGCAGTTCTTC
-,TRBJ2-3,-,TRBV5-5,CASSLGSGGDGFTDTQYF,TGTGCCAGCAGCTTGGGTTCCGGCGGTGACGGTTTCACAGATACGCAGTATTTT
-,TRBJ1-4,-,TRBV2,CASSDSHFEKLFF,TGTGCCAGCAGTGATTCTCACTTCGAAAAACTGTTTTTT
-,TRBJ2-1,-,TRBV28,CASRDTLSYNEQFF,TGTGCCAGCCGGGACACACTATCCTACAATGAGCAGTTCTTC
-,TRBJ2-3,TRBD2,TRBV4-2,CASSRTSGSGTDTQYF,TGTGCCAGCAGCCGGACTAGCGGGAGTGGCACAGATACGCAGTATTTT
-,TRBJ1-2,-,TRBV9,CASSDVDYYGYTF,TGTGCCAGCAGCGACGTGGACTACTATGGCTACACCTTC
-,TRBJ1-3,-,TRBV7-9,CASSFVQVSGNTIYF,TGTGCCAGCAGCTTTGTTCAGGTCTCTGGAAACACCATATATTTT
-,TRBJ1-2,-,TRBV4-2,CASSQRVTATYGYTF,TGTGCCAGCAGCCAACGGGTAACTGCCACCTATGGCTACACCTTC
once,TRBJ1-2,-,TRBV28,CASSLSSAGVDGYTF,TGTGCCAGCAGTTTATCCAGCGCAGGGGTCGATGGCTACACCTTC
once,TRBJ1-1,-,TRBV7-3,CASSHARNTEAFF,TGTGCCAGCAGCCACGCCAGGAACACTGAAGCTTTCTTT
-,TRBJ2-2,-,TRBV19,CASSPIAGELFF,TGTGCCAGTAGCCCAATAGCCGGGGAGCTGTTTTTT
-,TRBJ2-1,-,TRBV15,CATSRDRVASYNEQFF,TGTGCCACCAGCAGAGATCGGGTAGCCTCCTACAATGAGCAGTTCTTC
-,TRBJ2-2,-,TRBV9,CASSVGGADTGELFF,TGTGCCAGCAGCGTAGGTGGGGCCGACACCGGGGAGCTGTTTTTT
-,TRBJ2-1,TRBD1,TRBV5-1,CASSLRQGAREQFF,TGCGCCAGCAGCTTGCGACAGGGGGCTCGTGAGCAGTTCTTC
-,TRBJ2-2,-,TRBV12-3/TRBV12-4,CASSLSNTGELFF,TGTGCCAGCAGCCTAAGTAACACCGGGGAGCTGTTTTTT
-,TRBJ1-1,-,TRBV29-1,CSVARTEAFF,TGCAGCGTTGCGAGAACTGAAGCTTTCTTT
-,TRBJ2-5,-,TRBV5-5,CASSFSLETQYF,TGTGCCAGCAGCTTCTCCTTGGAGACCCAGTACTTC
-,TRBJ2-5,TRBD2,TRBV4-2,CASSQEATSGGRETQYF,TGTGCCAGCAGCCAAGAAGCAACTAGCGGGGGGAGGGAGACCCAGTACTTC
-,TRBJ1-3,TRBD1,TRBV19,CASSIAAGGPGNTIYF,TGTGCCAGTAGTATAGCGGCAGGGGGGCCCGGAAACACCATATATTTT
-,TRBJ2-2,TRBD1,TRBV27,CASSLQGVSGELFF,TGTGCCAGCAGTTTACAGGGGGTTTCCGGGGAGCTGTTTTTT
-,TRBJ1-2,-,TRBV28,CASSLENYGYTF,TGTGCCAGCAGTTTAGAGAACTATGGCTACACCTTC
-,TRBJ2-7,-,TRBV5-4,CASSVGTHTYEQYF,TGTGCCAGCAGCGTCGGGACACATACCTACGAGCAGTACTTC
-,TRBJ2-1,-,TRBV9,CASRRGNEQFF,TGTGCCAGTAGGAGGGGCAATGAGCAGTTCTTC
-,TRBJ1-1,-,TRBV28,CASSGQRVTEAFF,TGTGCCAGCAGTGGGCAGCGGGTCACTGAAGCTTTCTTT
-,TRBJ2-7,TRBD1,TRBV6-2/TRBV6-3,CASSHTGGVYEQYF,TGTGCCAGCAGCCACACAGGGGGCGTCTACGAGCAGTACTTC
-,TRBJ1-6,-,TRBV7-2,CASSYATGTPNSPLHF,TGTGCCAGCAGCTATGCTACAGGGACCCCCAATTCACCCCTCCACTTT
-,TRBJ1-1,-,TRBV11-2,CASSLGQGEAFF,TGTGCCAGCAGCTTAGGGCAGGGAGAAGCTTTCTTT
-,TRBJ2-7,TRBD1,TRBV20-1,CSASVDRVRSYEQYF,TGCAGTGCTAGTGTGGACAGGGTGAGGTCCTACGAGCAGTACTTC
-,TRBJ1-1,TRBD1,TRBV30,CAWSKGANTEAFF,TGTGCCTGGAGTAAGGGGGCGAACACTGAAGCTTTCTTT